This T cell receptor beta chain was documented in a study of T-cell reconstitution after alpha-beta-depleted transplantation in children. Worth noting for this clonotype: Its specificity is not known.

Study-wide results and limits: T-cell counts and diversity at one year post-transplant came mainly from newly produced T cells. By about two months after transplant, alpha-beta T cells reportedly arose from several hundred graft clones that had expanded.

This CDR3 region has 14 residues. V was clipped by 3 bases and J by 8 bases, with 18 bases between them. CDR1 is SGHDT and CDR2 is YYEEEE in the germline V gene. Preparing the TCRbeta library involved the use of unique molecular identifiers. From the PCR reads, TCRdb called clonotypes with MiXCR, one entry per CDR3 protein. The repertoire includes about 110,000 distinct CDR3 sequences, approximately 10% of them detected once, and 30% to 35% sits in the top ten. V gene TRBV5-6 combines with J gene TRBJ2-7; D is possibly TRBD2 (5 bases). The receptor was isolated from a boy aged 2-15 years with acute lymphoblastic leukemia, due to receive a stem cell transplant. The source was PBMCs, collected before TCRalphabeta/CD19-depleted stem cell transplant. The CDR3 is CASSWYRDPHQQYF. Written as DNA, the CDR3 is TGTGCCAGCAGCTGGTACCGGGATCCGCACCAGCAGTACTTC.